A single T cell receptor beta chain is shown here with its context. J gave up 3 bases and V 5 bases, and 5 bases lay outside the gene matches. The CDR3 has 15 residues. The germline V gene encodes CDR1 MNHEY and CDR2 SVGEGT. Profiled with immunoSEQ multiplex PCR; TCRdb holds only in-frame clones, not every one. This sample yields approximately 500,000 clones, of which 88% are seen a single time; roughly 1.9% belongs to the top ten. These data come from a study of blood T cell repertoires in COVID-19. Sequencing was carried out using PBMCs or T cells enriched from blood (not recorded which). The chain employs TRBV6-2 or TRBV6-3 and TRBJ2-5; the match to TRBD2 covers 11 bases. The TCR comes from a woman aged 40 to 49 who had recovered from COVID-19. Written as DNA, the CDR3 is TGTGCCAGCAGTACCCCGACTAGCGGGAAAGAGACCCAGTACTTC. It specifies CASSTPTSGKETQYF.